The 16 T cell receptor beta chains below were found in one sample sequenced in a study of T-cell reconstitution after alpha-beta-depleted transplantation in children. Unique molecular identifiers featured in how the TCRbeta library was prepared. From the PCR reads, TCRdb called clonotypes with MiXCR, one entry per CDR3 protein. The table includes around 700,000 distinct CDR3 sequences, roughly 14% detected once. Source: PBMCs, taken before TCRalphabeta/CD19-depleted stem cell transplant. These receptors were obtained from a girl aged 2 to 10 with congenital amegakaryocytic thrombocytopenia, due to receive a stem cell transplant.

This chain links TRBV5-1 with TRBJ2-5; weak D call: TRBD1 (5 bases). The germline gives CDR1 SGHRS, CDR2 YFSETQ. V was shortened by 7 bases and J by 2 bases, with 9 bases between the two germline ends. The CDR3 covers 12 residues. CDR3 loop: CASGALQETQYF. CDR3 in DNA: TGCGCCAGCGGGGCCCTGCAAGAGACCCAGTACTTC. The full variable domain, its missing parts supplied by reference TRBV5-1 and TRBJ2-5, is KAGVTQTPRYLIKTRGQQVTLSCSPISGHRSVSWYQQTPGQGLQFLFEYFSETQRNKGNFPGRFSGRQFSNSRSEMNVSTLELGDSALYLCASGALQETQYFGPGTRLLVL.

A few counts support this clonotype. The chain links TRBV18 to TRBJ2-7, with D maybe TRBD2 (6 bases). The length of the CDR3 is 12 residues. V lost 3 bases, J lost 11 bases, and 14 bases lay in between. The germline gives CDR1 KGHSH, CDR2 LQKENI. The CDR3 DNA follows: TGTGCCAGCTCACCGGACGGAGGGTGGGAGTACTTC. Protein product: CASSPDGGWEYF.

This clonotype has ten or more counts. The chain joins TRBV12-3 or TRBV12-4 to TRBJ2-2, with 7 bases identical to TRBD2. V was pared by 2 bases and J by 6 bases, with 3 bases of the junction left unmatched. The CDR3 contains 14 residues. The CDR3 loop is CASSLFRGAGELFF. DNA of the CDR3: TGTGCCAGCAGTTTATTCCGGGGGGCCGGGGAGCTGTTTTTT.

This clonotype was seen a few times. The rearrangement uses TRBV28 and TRBJ2-2; the D is unclear. This CDR3 is built from 13 residues. Germline lookup yields CDR1 MDHEN and CDR2 SYDVKM. V shed 10 bases and J shed 7 bases, with 16 bases lying between them. DNA of the CDR3: TGTGCCACGAGGAGCGTTGAGAACGGGGAGCTGTTTTTT. It translates to CATRSVENGELFF.

The chain recombines TRBV5-6 with TRBJ1-2; the D is unclear. V was cut by 2 bases and J by 5 bases, with 10 bases left in between. This CDR3 region has 13 residues. From germline, CDR1 is SGHDT and CDR2 YYEEEE. This CDR3 reads CASSFYVGYGYTF. CDR3 nucleotides: TGTGCCAGCAGCTTCTATGTGGGTTATGGCTACACCTTC.

This clonotype was seen at least ten times. V gene TRBV5-1 combines with J gene TRBJ1-5; D remains unclear. V shed 0 bases and J shed 6 bases, with 7 bases lying between them. The CDR3 covers 13 residues. Germline lookup yields CDR1 SGHRS and CDR2 YFSETQ. CDR3 protein: CASSLDGFQPQHF. DNA of the CDR3: TGCGCCAGCAGCTTGGATGGGTTTCAGCCCCAGCATTTT.

This clonotype was observed at least ten times. The CDR3 sequence is CAISEDSYNEKLFF. CDR3 sequence (DNA): TGTGCCATCAGTGAGGACAGCTATAATGAAAAACTGTTTTTT. The J gene is TRBJ1-4, the V gene TRBV10-3, with a weak D call TRBD1 (5 bases). The CDR3 covers 14 residues. Germline loops: CDR1 ENHRY, CDR2 SYGVKD. The V gene lost 2 bases and the J gene lost 4 bases, with 8 bases spanning the gap.

The chain combines TRBV19 with TRBJ2-1; 12 nucleotides line up with TRBD2. J lost 9 bases, V lost 3 bases, and 12 bases had no gene match. The germline V gene encodes CDR1 LNHDA and CDR2 SQIVND (reference sequence). This CDR3 is built from 17 residues. The CDR3 DNA is TGTGCCAGTAGTATGGTTCGGCCTAGCGGGAGGGCCACTGAGCAGTTCTTC. Translated: CASSMVRPSGRATEQFF.

This clonotype was seen repeatedly, ten times or more. This chain joins TRBV20-1 and TRBJ2-1; 8 bases map to TRBD2. This CDR3 spans 14 amino acids. The V gene end was trimmed by 4 bases and the J gene end by 2 bases; junction bases not matched to a gene: 4. Germline CDR1 and CDR2: DFQATT and SNEGSKA (reference sequence). The CDR3 sequence: CSATTGLAYNEQFF. The CDR3 DNA follows: TGCAGTGCTACGACGGGACTAGCCTACAATGAGCAGTTCTTC.

The V gene is TRBV28, the J gene TRBJ2-5; 8 positions match TRBD2. J lost 5 bases, V lost 5 bases, and 7 bases had no gene match. The CDR3 is 14 residues long. Germline CDR1 and CDR2: MDHEN and SYDVKM. The CDR3 reads CASSLRTSLETQYF. The CDR3 region has the DNA TGTGCCAGCAGTCTCCGGACTAGCTTGGAGACCCAGTACTTC.

This clonotype was seen ten or more times. The V gene is TRBV11-2, the J gene TRBJ1-1; D call uncertain. CDR3 length equals 12 residues. V was cut by 11 bases and J by 1 base, with 11 bases left in between. Germline values: CDR1 SGHAT, CDR2 FQNNGV. CDR3 DNA: TGTGCCTCGGGGAGGGCGAACACTGAAGCTTTCTTT. Translation gives CASGRANTEAFF.

This clonotype was detected only a few times. This chain uses TRBV20-1 with TRBJ2-7; D may be TRBD1 or TRBD2 (5 bases each). In germline, CDR1 is DFQATT, CDR2 SNEGSKA (reference sequence). The CDR3 is 18 amino acids. The V and J ends lost 0 bases and 0 bases respectively, with 21 bases between them. DNA of the CDR3: TGCAGTGCTAGAGATCGACGACCCGGGGACCTAAACTCCTACGAGCAGTACTTC. This codes for CSARDRRPGDLNSYEQYF.

This clonotype was recorded at least ten times. The chain uses TRBV20-1 and TRBJ2-1; D unresolved. The length of the CDR3 is 11 residues. Trimming stripped 3 bases from V and 9 bases from J, with 9 bases between. CDR1 and CDR2 from the germline V gene are DFQATT and SNEGSKA (reference sequence). CDR3 loop: CSASPGGEQFF. The DNA for the CDR3 is TGCAGTGCTAGCCCCGGCGGTGAGCAGTTCTTC.

This clonotype has a count of ten or more. At one of its ends the junction is not consistent with the germline gene, which may arise from a read error. The chain combines TRBV5-1 with TRBJ2-6, with no clear D. This CDR3 is built from 17 residues. CDR1 and CDR2 (germline): SGHRS, YFSETQ. CDR3 nucleotides: TGCGCCAGCAGCTTGGAAGGCAGCCCCTCTCGGGCCAACGTCCTGACTTTC. This encodes CASSLEGSPSRANVLTF.

Many counts were recorded for this clonotype. V and J are TRBV20-1 and TRBJ1-3, with D hard to call. Germline V gene data show CDR1 as DFQATT and CDR2 as SNEGSKA (reference sequence). The CDR3 covers 13 residues. CDR3 nucleotide sequence: TGCAGCGCCAGACAAACCGACGCAAACACCATATATTTT. Its protein product is CSARQTDANTIYF.

This clonotype has only a few counts. The chain combines TRBV11-2 with TRBJ1-6; no clear D gene. The CDR3 length is 14 residues. V lost 3 bases and J lost 9, with 12 bases in between. CDR1 and CDR2 from the germline V gene are SGHAT and FQNNGV. The CDR3 DNA follows: TGTGCCAGCAGCTTCCTGGACGCGACTTCACCCCTCCACTTT. It specifies CASSFLDATSPLHF.